This T cell receptor (beta chain) emerged from a study of CD8 T cells in ankylosing spondylitis. In the case of this clonotype: Its matching antigen is unknown.

After removal of 0 bases from V and 4 bases from J, the junction contained 6 bases not matched to a gene. The CDR3 consists of 16 residues. Germline lookup yields CDR1 SGHRS and CDR2 YFSETQ. Whole-study findings and limits: A motif of roughly 8 highly homologous TCR beta variants was seen as apparently characteristic of ankylosing spondylitis blood. Disease-linked clones reportedly showed significant enrichment in matched ankylosing spondylitis synovial fluid.

Researchers built TCR beta libraries using quantitative 5'-RACE with molecular barcodes. TCRdb itself ran the 5' RACE reads through MiXCR, one entry per CDR3 protein. This sample has a few hundred thousand distinct CDR3 sequences, with 15% to 20% found just once. The clonotype comes from a male donor with ankylosing spondylitis. Source material: blood, either unsorted or a sorted T cell fraction (not recorded which). This chain joins TRBV5-1 and TRBJ2-7, with 11 bases matching TRBD2. The DNA for the CDR3 is TGCGCCAGCAGCTTGGGGGGACTAGCGGAGCAATACGAGCAGTACTTC. It encodes CASSLGGLAEQYEQYF.